Below, 5 T cell receptor beta chains from the same sample are listed, as sequenced in a study of blood T cell repertoires in COVID-19. Only in-frame clones appear in the TCRdb table, and some are missing; sequencing was by immunoSEQ multiplex PCR. Among some 530,000 clones listed, 80% to 90% were seen once. The sequencing input was peripheral blood. All receptors derive from a human donor in a cohort sampled during active COVID-19.

The chain recombines TRBV5-6 with TRBJ1-3, with D perhaps matching TRBD1 (6 bases). From germline, CDR1 is SGHDT and CDR2 YYEEEE. V was cut by 0 bases and J by 0 bases, with 10 bases left in between. CDR3 size: 16 residues. The CDR3 DNA sequence: TGTGCCAGCAGCTTGGGACAGGTTATCTCTGGAAACACCATATATTTT. Translation gives CASSLGQVISGNTIYF.

CDR3 nucleotide sequence: TGTGCCAGCAGCTTAAGTTTCAGGGAGGCTTCACCCCTCCACTTT. Its protein product is CASSLSFREASPLHF. The chain joins TRBV7-2 to TRBJ1-6, with D tentatively TRBD1 (5 bases). This CDR3 region has 15 residues. Germline CDR1 SGHTA, CDR2 FQGNSA. V lost 2 bases to trimming and J lost 9 bases, with 14 bases between them.

About this clone: Other DNA sequences in the same sample also yield this CDR3. The CDR3 DNA reads TGTGCCAGCAGCTTAGGGACTAGCGGCTACAATGAGCAGTTCTTC. Translated: CASSLGTSGYNEQFF. V usage is TRBV7-3 and J usage is TRBJ2-1; 11 bases align to TRBD2. CDR1 and CDR2 from the germline V gene are SGHTA and FQGTGA. The CDR3 covers 15 residues. Trimming took 2 bases from V and 3 from J; bases not matched to a gene: 0.

On this clone: Other DNA sequences within the sample encode an identical CDR3. The rearrangement links TRBV7-2 to TRBJ1-5, with a possible D match to TRBD1 (5 bases). The CDR3 length is 12 residues. Trimming removed 5 bases from V and 6 bases from J, with 8 bases in between. Germline assignment: CDR1 SGHTA and CDR2 FQGNSA. CDR3 amino acids: CASSGGGQPQHF. The CDR3 region has the DNA TGTGCCAGCAGCGGGGGGGGTCAGCCCCAGCATTTT.

The V and J genes are TRBV7-2 and TRBJ1-2, with 9 bases lining up with TRBD1. This CDR3 is built from 16 residues. The junction had 13 bases not matched to a gene; V was cut back by 3 bases and J by 8 bases. Germline CDR1 reads SGHTA; CDR2 reads FQGNSA. This chain's CDR3 is CASSFGTGMTLEGYTF. DNA for the CDR3: TGTGCCAGCAGCTTTGGGACAGGGATGACTCTTGAGGGCTACACCTTC.